The TCR beta chain described here comes from a study of T cells in Graves' hyperthyroidism and ophthalmopathy. Broader study findings: Peripheral blood also featured most of the thyroid clonotypes expanded above 0.001.

Amplification of TCR beta CDR3 regions was performed using RNA transcripts as template. HTBI primers were employed in a first-round RT-PCR of the TCR CDR3. TCRdb reanalysed the multiplex PCR reads using MiXCR and keeps one entry per CDR3 protein. Here the sample spans 150,000 or so distinct CDR3 sequences, over 20% being singletons. Germline values: CDR1 SEHNR, CDR2 FQNEAQ (reference sequence). The CDR3 loop spans 15 amino acids. V was clipped by 3 bases and J by 1 base, with 12 bases between them. This clonotype was counted at least ten times. Its antigen is unidentified. Newly diagnosed hyperthyroidism, duration under 2 months, in patients aged 18 to 65. Ahead of any ophthalmopathy symptoms, the blood sample was obtained at the first diagnosis of hyperthyroidism.

The chain is built from TRBV7-9 and TRBJ1-1, with a tentative D call TRBD1 (5 bases). Material for sequencing was blood. The sequence was collected from a woman aged 45-59 years with Graves' hyperthyroidism that later progressed to Graves' ophthalmopathy. Written as DNA, the CDR3 is TGTGCCAGCAGCTTGGCGGGACGAGCGAACACTGAAGCTTTCTTT. Translation gives CASSLAGRANTEAFF. Filled out from reference TRBV7-9 and TRBJ1-1, the complete variable domain reads DTGVSQNPRHKITKRGQNVTFRCDPISEHNRLYWYRQTLGQGPEFLTYFQNEAQLEKSRLLSDRFSAERPKGSFSTLEIQRTEQGDSAMYLCASSLAGRANTEAFFGQGTRLTVV.